These 23 T cell receptor beta chains originate from one sample sequenced in a study of cytomegalovirus exposure and HLA in healthy donors. Amplification used 60 Vbeta primers and 13 Jbeta primers. The table came from immunoSEQ multiplex PCR; TCRdb's copy has only in-frame clones and leaves some out. The table lists fewer than 95,000 clones, 60% to 80% of them singletons. The material sequenced was PBMCs. These receptors were obtained from a woman in her thirties in good health and CMV-seronegative.

The rearrangement uses TRBV11-2 and TRBJ1-6; D unresolved. Trimming removed 5 bases at V and 10 bases at J, with 21 bases between. The CDR3 spans 16 residues. Germline-derived CDR1 and CDR2 are SGHAT and FQNNGV. The CDR3 region is CASSPKGVAIYSPLHF. The CDR3 DNA reads TGTGCCAGCAGCCCGAAGGGAGTTGCAATATACTCACCCCTCCACTTT.

CDR3 sequence reads: CASSSRYQETQYF. Here the CDR3 DNA reads TGTGCCAGCAGCTCTCGGTACCAAGAGACCCAGTACTTC. The rearrangement uses TRBV13 and TRBJ2-5; unclear D gene. The CDR3 length is 13 residues. Germline CDR1 reads PRHDT; CDR2 reads FYEKMQ (reference sequence). V was clipped by 4 bases and J by 0 bases, with 6 bases between them.

The chain combines TRBV7-6 with TRBJ2-1, with 8 bases aligning to TRBD2. The CDR3 contains 16 residues. J gave up 5 bases and V 4 bases, and 10 bases lay outside the gene matches. Germline V lookup: CDR1 SGHVS, CDR2 FNYEAQ. CDR3 loop: CASSSPLADIHNEQFF. The CDR3 DNA follows: TGTGCCAGCAGCTCCCCACTAGCGGATATTCACAATGAGCAGTTCTTC. The whole variable domain, remainder taken from reference TRBV7-6 and TRBJ2-1, is GAGVSQSPRYKVTKRGQDVALRCDPISGHVSLYWYRQALGQGPEFLTYFNYEAQQDKSGLPNDRFSAERPEGSISTLTIQRTEQRDSAMYRCASSSPLADIHNEQFFGPGTRLTVL.

The V call is TRBV7-8, the J call TRBJ1-1, with D possibly TRBD1 on 5 matching bases. This CDR3 spans 12 amino acids. Germline loops: CDR1 SGHVS, CDR2 FQNEAQ. Trimming removed 8 bases from V and 1 base from J, with 8 bases in between. Here the CDR3 reads CASQDRNTEAFF. CDR3 sequence (DNA): TGTGCCAGCCAAGACAGGAACACTGAAGCTTTCTTT.

This clone rates as medium-sized. The genes are TRBV5-1 and TRBJ2-7, with D tentatively TRBD2 (6 bases). The CDR3 has 14 amino acids. The V end was cut by 2 bases, the J end by 4 bases, with 13 bases between. CDR1 is SGHRS and CDR2 is YFSETQ in the germline V gene. The CDR3 here is CASSFRGSDYEQYF. CDR3 nucleotides: TGCGCCAGCAGCTTCCGGGGGTCGGATTACGAGCAGTACTTC.

The chain joins TRBV30 to TRBJ1-1, with D possibly TRBD1 on 5 matching bases. This CDR3 spans 12 amino acids. Germline V gene sequence: CDR1 GTSNPN, CDR2 SVGIG (reference sequence). The V gene lost 3 bases and the J gene lost 13 bases, with 18 bases spanning the gap. The CDR3 spells CAWSQQGPQGFF. The CDR3 bases are TGTGCCTGGAGCCAACAAGGTCCCCAGGGTTTCTTT.

This clone was found once. The chain couples TRBV5-4 to TRBJ1-6, with D possibly TRBD1 on 5 matching bases. V was pared by 2 bases and J by 9 bases, with 15 bases between. CDR1 is SGHNT, CDR2 YYREEE, per germline (reference sequence). The CDR3 covers 15 residues. The CDR3 protein is CASSFLNLQGSPLHF. Written as DNA, the CDR3 is TGTGCCAGCAGCTTCCTGAATCTGCAGGGTTCACCCCTCCACTTT. The full variable domain, with the rest looked up from reference TRBV5-4 and TRBJ1-6, is ETGVTQSPTHLIKTRGQQVTLRCSSQSGHNTVSWYQQALGQGPQFIFQYYREEENGRGNFPPRFSGLQFPNYSSELNVNALELDDSALYLCASSFLNLQGSPLHFGNGTRLTVT.

The chain recombines TRBV19 with TRBJ2-1; TRBD1 matches at 9 bases. The CDR3 has 18 amino acids. V shed 5 bases and J 4 bases; nucleotides not matched to a gene: 15. CDR1 LNHDA and CDR2 SQIVND come from the germline V gene (reference sequence). CDR3 nucleotide sequence: TGTGCCAGTAGTCGAACTTCACTAGGGACAGGGCAATACAATGAGCAGTTCTTC. It yields the protein CASSRTSLGTGQYNEQFF.

This chain connects TRBV5-4 to TRBJ2-2; weak D call: TRBD2 (5 bases). Trimming took off 4 bases at V and 0 bases at J, with 13 bases between the two ends. The CDR3 sequence is 16 residues long. Germline CDR1 SGHNT, CDR2 YYREEE (reference sequence). The CDR3 spells CASSVGGTPNTGELFF. The CDR3 DNA reads as TGTGCCAGCAGCGTTGGAGGAACACCGAACACCGGGGAGCTGTTTTTT. Full variable domain (rest looked up from reference TRBV5-4 and TRBJ2-2): ETGVTQSPTHLIKTRGQQVTLRCSSQSGHNTVSWYQQALGQGPQFIFQYYREEENGRGNFPPRFSGLQFPNYSSELNVNALELDDSALYLCASSVGGTPNTGELFFGEGSRLTVL.

The rearrangement links TRBV6-4 to TRBJ2-3; 11 bases map to TRBD2. V trimming: 5 bases; J trimming: 4 bases; junction bases outside the gene matches: 8. Germline V gene data show CDR1 as MRHNA and CDR2 as SNTAGT. The CDR3 is 16 amino acids. CDR3 residues: CASSPFSGGAPDTQYF. In DNA form, the CDR3 reads TGTGCCAGCAGTCCCTTTAGCGGGGGGGCCCCAGATACGCAGTATTTT.

This clone was counted once. V and J are TRBV6-5 and TRBJ2-1, with TRBD1 identical over 8 bases. The CDR3 contains 15 residues. The V gene end was trimmed by 2 bases and the J gene end by 1 base; junction bases not matched to a gene: 1. CDR1 is MNHEY, CDR2 SVGAGI, per germline. The CDR3 region has the DNA TGTGCCAGCAGTTACGGGACAGGTTCCTACAATGAGCAGTTCTTC. This translates into CASSYGTGSYNEQFF.

The chain employs TRBV10-2 and TRBJ1-1; TRBD1 is a possible D gene (5 bases). Germline loops: CDR1 WSHSY, CDR2 SAAADI. With 4 bases removed from V and 5 bases from J, the gap between germline ends came to 17 bases. CDR3 length equals 15 residues. The CDR3 region has the DNA TGCGCCAGCAGTGTAAGACAGCGGGATGGGACTGAAGCTTTCTTT. Amino acids: CASSVRQRDGTEAFF.

This chain joins TRBV6-1 and TRBJ1-5, with D uncertain. Germline CDR1 reads MNHNS; CDR2 reads SASEGT. CDR3 size: 10 residues. V lost 7 bases and J 5 bases, leaving 3 bases between the germline ends. Written as DNA, the CDR3 is TGTGCCAGCAACTATCAGCCCCAGCATTTT. Amino acids: CASNYQPQHF.

The chain carries TRBV27 and TRBJ2-1, with D uncertain. Germline V gene sequence: CDR1 MNHEY, CDR2 SMNVEV (reference sequence). This CDR3 is 13 amino acids long. Trimming removed 2 bases at V and 3 bases at J, with 5 bases between. Here the CDR3 reads CASSLNSYNEQFF. In DNA form, the CDR3 reads TGTGCCAGCAGTTTAAACAGCTACAATGAGCAGTTCTTC.

This chain uses TRBV5-1 with TRBJ2-1; D possibly corresponds to TRBD2 (7 bases). The germline V and J ends were trimmed by 5 bases and 0 bases, with 21 bases remaining between them. This CDR3 has 18 residues. CDR1 SGHRS and CDR2 YFSETQ come from the germline V gene. CDR3 DNA sequence: TGCGCCAGCAGTCCGATCGGACAGTCGGGAGGCTCCTACAATGAGCAGTTCTTC. Its translation is CASSPIGQSGGSYNEQFF.

This clone appeared a few times. The V and J genes are TRBV30 and TRBJ2-7, with 10 bases matching TRBD2. The CDR3 totals 14 residues. After removal of 6 bases from V and 1 base from J, the junction contained 6 bases not matched to a gene. Germline V lookup: CDR1 GTSNPN, CDR2 SVGIG (reference sequence). CDR3 DNA: TGTGCCTGCAAGCGGGAGGGCCATTCCTACGAGCAGTACTTC. Amino acid sequence: CACKREGHSYEQYF.

This chain uses TRBV5-4 with TRBJ1-3; 8 bases are shared with TRBD1. Trimming cost V 4 bases and J 4 bases; bases outside gene matches: 7. This CDR3 has 15 amino acids. Germline CDR1 is SGHNT and CDR2 is YYREEE (reference sequence). This chain's CDR3 is CASSRTRDRGNTIYF. CDR3 nucleotide sequence: TGTGCCAGCAGCCGAACCCGGGACAGGGGAAACACCATATATTTT.

About this clone: One junction end disagrees with the germline gene, perhaps due to a read error. This specimen includes other DNA sequences encoding the same CDR3. The chain recombines TRBV7-9 with TRBJ2-4; 7 positions agree with TRBD1. The CDR3 length is 15 residues. Germline assignment: CDR1 SEHNR and CDR2 FQNEAQ (reference sequence). The CDR3 DNA reads as TGCGCCATTCCTCGGGACAGTAAAAGGCGGAACATTCAGTACTTC. It specifies CAIPRDSKRRNIQYF.

This clone was seen just once. The chain couples TRBV15 to TRBJ1-1; D unclear. CDR3 length equals 10 residues. V was cut by 5 bases and J by 6 bases, with 4 bases left in between. Germline V gene lookup returns CDR1 LNHNV and CDR2 YYDKDF (reference sequence). The CDR3 DNA reads as TGTGCCACCAGCGCGCCTGAAGCTTTCTTT. It codes for CATSAPEAFF.

The rearrangement uses TRBV7-9 and TRBJ2-4, with D perhaps matching TRBD2 (6 bases). The germline V and J ends were trimmed by 3 bases and 2 bases, with 17 bases remaining between them. CDR3 size: 17 residues. Per germline, CDR1 SEHNR and CDR2 FQNEAQ (reference sequence). The CDR3 region is CASSFSSEGVSKNIQYF. In DNA form, the CDR3 reads TGTGCCAGCAGCTTTTCTAGCGAGGGAGTCTCCAAAAACATTCAGTACTTC.

J is TRBJ1-1 and V is TRBV6-5, with D uncertain. V was clipped by 6 bases and J by 7 bases, with 12 bases between them. Germline V gives CDR1 MNHEY, CDR2 SVGAGI. This CDR3 has 12 residues. The CDR3 bases are TGTGCCAGCAGGAAACTAGCAAGTGAAGCTTTCTTT. This sequence encodes CASRKLASEAFF.

The V call is TRBV11-2, the J call TRBJ1-2, with 8 bases identical to TRBD1. Germline values: CDR1 SGHAT, CDR2 FQNNGV. The CDR3 is 14 amino acids. With 2 bases clipped from V and 8 bases from J, the junction kept 7 bases outside the gene matches. CDR3 in amino acids: CASSLLDRGSGYTF. CDR3 bases: TGTGCCAGCAGCTTACTTGACAGGGGAAGCGGCTACACCTTC.

This chain links TRBV28 with TRBJ2-2, with TRBD2 matching over 9 bases. This CDR3 comprises 17 residues. V was pared by 1 base and J by 3 bases, with 6 bases of the junction left unmatched. Germline loops: CDR1 MDHEN, CDR2 SYDVKM. The CDR3 protein is CASSLSNSGRDTGELFF. CDR3 bases: TGTGCCAGCAGTTTATCGAATAGCGGGAGAGACACCGGGGAGCTGTTTTTT.